The 14 T cell receptor beta chains below all came from one sample that was sequenced in a study of cytotoxic CD8 clonotypes in ibrutinib-treated CLL. Measured with immunoSEQ multiplex PCR; TCRdb has only the in-frame clones, and not every one. This table has 140,000 or so clones, around three quarters appearing once. The specimen comprised PBMCs, sampled after 12 months of ibrutinib treatment. These receptor sequences come from a human donor with chronic lymphocytic leukemia.

This chain joins TRBV6-6 and TRBJ1-6; D is unresolved. Germline-derived CDR1 and CDR2 are MNHNY and SVGAGI (reference sequence). This CDR3 spans 13 amino acids. Trimming removed 4 bases from V and 5 bases from J, with 6 bases in between. The DNA of the CDR3 is TGTGCCAGCAGTTCCCGAAATAATTCACCCCTCCACTTT. The encoded protein is CASSSRNNSPLHF.

This sequence joins TRBV11-2 and TRBJ2-7, with TRBD2 as a possible D gene (6 bases). CDR1 and CDR2 (germline): SGHAT, FQNNGV. CDR3 length equals 15 residues. The V end lost 5 bases, the J end lost 6 bases, and 20 bases lay between the germline ends. The CDR3 is CASSPSGAGPSEQYF. For the CDR3, the DNA is TGTGCCAGCAGCCCCTCGGGAGCGGGCCCCAGCGAGCAGTACTTC.

This clone was picked up a small number of times. The V call is TRBV7-6, the J call TRBJ2-1; D is possibly TRBD1 (6 bases). V gave up 5 bases and J gave up 7 bases, with 21 bases separating them. CDR1 is SGHVS, CDR2 FNYEAQ, per germline. The CDR3 extends over 16 amino acids. The CDR3 protein is CASSPGKGRGLNEQFF. DNA of the CDR3: TGTGCCAGCAGCCCCGGGAAGGGAAGGGGGTTGAATGAGCAGTTCTTC.

The chain combines TRBV5-1 with TRBJ2-1, with D unresolved. Germline CDR1 and CDR2: SGHRS and YFSETQ. The CDR3 sequence is 15 residues long. V was pared by 1 base and J by 2 bases, with 10 bases between. The CDR3, as DNA: TGCGCCAGCAGCTTGTCGACGGCCACCTACAATGAGCAGTTCTTC. Its protein is CASSLSTATYNEQFF.

V and J are TRBV10-1 and TRBJ2-7; D not certain. V was shortened by 3 bases and J by 1 base, with 10 bases between the two germline ends. The CDR3 length is 14 residues. Looked up from germline, CDR1 is WNHNN and CDR2 is SYGVQD (reference sequence). CDR3 DNA: TGCGCCAGCAGTGACGACAAATGGTCCTACGAGCAGTACTTC. Encoded protein: CASSDDKWSYEQYF.

The chain recombines TRBV10-3 with TRBJ1-5; D not certain. Germline lookup yields CDR1 ENHRY and CDR2 SYGVKD. The CDR3 has 15 amino acids. V lost 0 bases to trimming and J lost 1 base, with 7 bases between them. The CDR3 here is CAISESATSNQPQHF. CDR3 sequence (DNA): TGTGCCATCAGTGAGTCCGCCACGAGCAATCAGCCCCAGCATTTT.

CDR3 DNA sequence: TGCGCCAGCAGCTTGCTCACAGGGGACAATGAAAAACTGTTTTTT. Its protein product is CASSLLTGDNEKLFF. V is TRBV5-1 and J is TRBJ1-4; 7 positions match TRBD1. From germline, CDR1 is SGHRS and CDR2 YFSETQ. J was trimmed by 5 bases and V by 1 base; bases with no gene match: 5. This CDR3 has 15 amino acids.

The chain combines TRBV4-1 with TRBJ2-7; the D gene is possibly TRBD2 (6 bases). CDR1 is MGHRA, CDR2 YSYEKL, per germline. This CDR3 contains 14 residues. The V end was cut by 1 base, the J end by 1 base, with 8 bases between. Here the CDR3 reads CASSQGRGSYEQYF. Written as DNA, the CDR3 is TGCGCCAGCAGCCAAGGGAGGGGTTCCTACGAGCAGTACTTC.

This chain connects TRBV6-5 to TRBJ1-1; the D is unclear. The germline V gene encodes CDR1 MNHEY and CDR2 SVGAGI. The CDR3 consists of 13 residues. Trimming removed 6 bases at V and 2 bases at J, with 10 bases between. CDR3 nucleotides: TGTGCCAGCAGGGACGGACCCAACACTGAAGCTTTCTTT. It specifies CASRDGPNTEAFF.

This clone was detected only once. The V gene is TRBV5-1, the J gene TRBJ1-1; 10 bases align to TRBD1. J lost 6 bases, V lost 4 bases, and 9 bases had no gene match. This CDR3 is built from 15 residues. Per the germline V gene, CDR1 is SGHRS and CDR2 is YFSETQ. Written as DNA, the CDR3 is TGCGCCAGCAGCCCAACCCGGGACAGGGGATCTGAAGCTTTCTTT. It translates to CASSPTRDRGSEAFF.

The table lists this clone with a few counts. This chain links TRBV2 with TRBJ1-2, with 7 bases fitting TRBD1. CDR3 length: 13 residues. Germline lookup yields CDR1 SNHLY and CDR2 FYNNEI. J lost 4 bases, V lost 7 bases, and 6 bases had no gene match. CDR3 region: CASTRDRAYGYTF. In DNA form, the CDR3 reads TGTGCCAGCACAAGAGACAGGGCCTATGGCTACACCTTC.

This clone has a handful of counts. This sequence joins TRBV5-1 and TRBJ2-3; 8 bases are shared with TRBD1. Germline CDR1 and CDR2: SGHRS and YFSETQ. V was clipped by 0 bases and J by 3 bases; unmatched bases: 3. The CDR3 loop spans 15 amino acids. The CDR3 DNA reads TGCGCCAGCAGCTTGGAGAGACAGGGGACAGATACGCAGTATTTT. Its protein is CASSLERQGTDTQYF.

This clone showed up just once. The V gene is TRBV7-9, the J gene TRBJ2-1; TRBD2 matches 10 bases. Germline CDR1 is SEHNR and CDR2 is FQNEAQ (reference sequence). CDR3 size: 15 residues. J gave up 7 bases and V 5 bases, and 8 bases lay outside the gene matches. In DNA, the CDR3 is TGTGCCAGCAGCCGAGCGGGAGGGAACACAAATGAGCAGTTCTTC. Translation: CASSRAGGNTNEQFF.

The V and J genes are TRBV28 and TRBJ2-1, with 12 bases fitting TRBD2. Germline assignment: CDR1 MDHEN and CDR2 SYDVKM. CDR3 length: 14 amino acids. V shed 6 bases, J shed 9 bases, and the junction held 6 bases outside the gene matches. The CDR3 loop is CASRETSGRSEQFF. The CDR3, as DNA: TGTGCCAGCAGAGAGACTAGCGGGAGAAGTGAGCAGTTCTTC.